Sequencing of this TCR beta chain was carried out in a study of shared clonotypes between healthy human individuals. This table comes from immunoSEQ multiplex PCR, and its TCRdb copy is limited to in-frame clones, with some not included. The sample consists of 2,500,000 or so clones, roughly nine tenths of them appearing once. The CDR3 length is 15 residues. Trimming left V 1 base short and J 0 bases short, with 10 bases between. CDR1 is SGHTA, CDR2 FQGNSA, per germline. This clone was found once. This sequence originates from a man aged 18 to 30 in good health. The chain employs TRBV7-2 and TRBJ2-7; no reliable D call. The sample taken for sequencing was naive CD4+ T cells sorted from blood. As for subset: CD45RA+ positively selected. The CDR3 DNA reads as TGTGCCAGCAGCTTAGGAAGTTACTCCTCCTACGAGCAGTACTTC. It encodes CASSLGSYSSYEQYF. The full variable domain, with the rest looked up from reference TRBV7-2 and TRBJ2-7, is GAGVSQSPSNKVTEKGKDVELRCDPISGHTALYWYRQSLGQGLEFLIYFQGNSAPDKSGLPSDRFSAERTGGSVSTLTIQRTQQEDSAVYLCASSLGSYSSYEQYFGPGTRLTVT.